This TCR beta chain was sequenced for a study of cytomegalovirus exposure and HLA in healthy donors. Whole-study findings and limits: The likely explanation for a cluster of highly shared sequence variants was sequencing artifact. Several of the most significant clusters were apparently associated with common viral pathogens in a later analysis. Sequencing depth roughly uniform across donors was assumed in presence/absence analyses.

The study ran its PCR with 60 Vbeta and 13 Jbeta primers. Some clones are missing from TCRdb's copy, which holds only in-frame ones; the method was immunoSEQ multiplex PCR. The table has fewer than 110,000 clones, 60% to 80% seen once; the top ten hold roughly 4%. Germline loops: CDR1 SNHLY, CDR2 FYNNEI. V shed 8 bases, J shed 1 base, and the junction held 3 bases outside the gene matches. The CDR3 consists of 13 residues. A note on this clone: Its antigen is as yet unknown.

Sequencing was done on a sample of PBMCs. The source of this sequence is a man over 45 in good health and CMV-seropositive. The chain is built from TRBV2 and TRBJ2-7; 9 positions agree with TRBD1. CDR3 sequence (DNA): TGTGCCAGCGCGGGGACAGGGTCCTACGAGCAGTACTTC. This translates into CASAGTGSYEQYF.